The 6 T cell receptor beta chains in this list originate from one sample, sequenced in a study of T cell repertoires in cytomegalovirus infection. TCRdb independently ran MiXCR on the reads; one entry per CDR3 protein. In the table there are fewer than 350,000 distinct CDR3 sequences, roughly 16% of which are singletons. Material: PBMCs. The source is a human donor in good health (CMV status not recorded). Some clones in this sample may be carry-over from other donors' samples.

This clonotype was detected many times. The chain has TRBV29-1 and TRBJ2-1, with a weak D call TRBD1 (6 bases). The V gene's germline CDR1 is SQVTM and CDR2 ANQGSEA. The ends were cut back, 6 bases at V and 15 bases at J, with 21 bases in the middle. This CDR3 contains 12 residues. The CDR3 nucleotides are TGCAGCGTGCCCACGGACAGTTCAGTCGTGTTCTTC. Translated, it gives CSVPTDSSVVFF.

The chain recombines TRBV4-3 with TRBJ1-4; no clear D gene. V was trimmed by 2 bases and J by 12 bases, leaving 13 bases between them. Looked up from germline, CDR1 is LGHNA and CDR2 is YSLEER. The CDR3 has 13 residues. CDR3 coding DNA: TGCGCCAGCAGCCAACATTTTTCCCGGGAACTGTTTTTT. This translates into CASSQHFSRELFF.

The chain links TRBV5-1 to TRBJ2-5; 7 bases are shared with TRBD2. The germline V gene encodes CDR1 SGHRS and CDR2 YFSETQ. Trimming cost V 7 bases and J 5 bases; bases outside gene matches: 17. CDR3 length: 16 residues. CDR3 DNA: TGCGCCAGCTCAGACCAGCGGGGCGGCGGAAAGGAGACCCAGTACTTC. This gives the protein CASSDQRGGGKETQYF.

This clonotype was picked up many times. CDR3 sequence reads: CASSRPGDIQYF. The CDR3, as DNA: TGTGCCAGCAGCCGTCCTGGGGACATTCAGTACTTC. V is TRBV28 and J is TRBJ2-4; D remains unclear. With 6 bases removed from V and 8 bases from J, the gap between germline ends came to 11 bases. Germline lookup yields CDR1 MDHEN and CDR2 SYDVKM. The CDR3 has 12 residues.

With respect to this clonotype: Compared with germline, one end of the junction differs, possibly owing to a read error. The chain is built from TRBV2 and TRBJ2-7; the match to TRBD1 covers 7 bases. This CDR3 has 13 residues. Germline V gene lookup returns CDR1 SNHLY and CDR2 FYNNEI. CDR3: CACRGTVGDEQYF. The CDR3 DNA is TGTGCCTGCAGGGGGACAGTCGGCGACGAGCAGTACTTC.

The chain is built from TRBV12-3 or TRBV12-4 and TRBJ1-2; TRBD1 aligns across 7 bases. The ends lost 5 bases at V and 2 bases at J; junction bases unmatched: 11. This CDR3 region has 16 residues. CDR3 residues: CASSRTVGTENYGYTF. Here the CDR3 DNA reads TGTGCCAGCAGTCGTACTGTGGGGACAGAAAACTATGGCTACACCTTC.